Listed below are T cell receptor beta chains from one sample, sequenced in a study of T cell repertoires in cytomegalovirus infection. MiXCR, applied by TCRdb to the reads, yields one record per CDR3 protein. The sample consists of around 95,000 distinct CDR3 sequences, over 25% of them appearing once. Their antigen targets remain unknown. Sample: CD8+ T cells from cultured PBMCs, taken from culture after CMV antigen stimulation. Receptor source: a human donor in good health (CMV status not recorded). Some clones in this sample may be carry-over from other donors' samples. Both conserved end residues are part of each CDR3. D genes are given only for firm matches. Size tells how often a clone was seen (once, few, many) or the class of an expanded clone, and some rows leave it out.

j_call | v_call | clone_size | d_call | cdr3_nt | cdr3_aa
TRBJ1-2 | TRBV11-2 | once | NA | TGTGCCAGCAGCTTAGTAGTGGGGGCCGGTGGCTACACCTTC | CASSLVVGAGGYTF
TRBJ2-5 | TRBV20-1 | many | NA | TGCAGTGCTAGAGGACCCAGGGACCAAGAGACCCAGTACTTC | CSARGPRDQETQYF
TRBJ1-2 | TRBV27 | NA | NA | TGTGCCAGCAGTCCGATGGGTCAGTATGGCTACACCTTC | CASSPMGQYGYTF
TRBJ2-7 | TRBV15 | few | NA | TGTGCCACCAGCAGAGGGAGGGTCTACGAGCAGTACTTC | CATSRGRVYEQYF
TRBJ2-1 | TRBV29-1 | many | TRBD1 | TGCAGCGTTGTGGACAGGAGCTCCTACAATGAGCAGTTCTTC | CSVVDRSSYNEQFF
TRBJ1-1 | TRBV12-3/TRBV12-4 | NA | TRBD1 | TGTGCCAGCACCCAGGGGGCGGATAACACTGAAGCTTTCTTT | CASTQGADNTEAFF
TRBJ1-1 | TRBV4-1 | few | NA | TGCGCCAGCAGCCAAGATTGGGCACAGGGCGGAAGCACTGAAGCTTTCTTT | CASSQDWAQGGSTEAFF
TRBJ2-7 | TRBV6-5 | few | TRBD1 | TGTGCCAGCAGTTACTTTCAGGGGGCATACAACGAGCAGTACTTC | CASSYFQGAYNEQYF
TRBJ2-3 | TRBV7-7 | many | NA | TGTGCCAGCAGCTTAGGGAGCACAGATACGCAGTATTTT | CASSLGSTDTQYF
TRBJ2-3 | TRBV9 | NA | NA | TGTGCCAGCAGCCCCCCCGGAGGGAGGACACAGGATACGCAGTATTTT | CASSPPGGRTQDTQYF
TRBJ2-2 | TRBV14 | many | TRBD2 | TGTGCCAGCAGCCAATTTGTGGGACTAGCATCCGGGGAGCTGTTTTTT | CASSQFVGLASGELFF
TRBJ2-7 | TRBV7-6 | NA | TRBD1 | TGTGCCAGCAGCTTAGTGGACAGGGGATACGAGCAGTACTTC | CASSLVDRGYEQYF
TRBJ2-1 | TRBV4-1 | few | NA | TGCGCCAGCAGCCAAGATGGCGGGGCGACCCTCTCCTACAATGAGCAGTTCTTC | CASSQDGGATLSYNEQFF
TRBJ2-1 | TRBV6-5 | NA | TRBD2 | TGTGCCAGCAGTTACTCGAGTGTCGGGAGGGCGAGCAATGAGCAGTTCTTC | CASSYSSVGRASNEQFF
TRBJ2-3 | TRBV7-4 | NA | NA | TGTGCCAGCAGCTTACCCTCGCGGCAGTCTAGCACAGATACGCAGTATTTT | CASSLPSRQSSTDTQYF
TRBJ2-1 | TRBV7-2 | many | NA | TGTGCCAGCAGGCCAAGCAGAGCCTCGGGGACCAGCTCCTACAATGAGCAGTTCTTC | CASRPSRASGTSSYNEQFF
TRBJ2-3 | TRBV19 | few | NA | TGTGCCAGTAGTATAGATCCCTCCACAGATACGCAGTATTTT | CASSIDPSTDTQYF
TRBJ1-2 | TRBV4-1 | NA | NA | TGCGCCAGCAGCAATCCTTTCGGGGGAGATGGCTACACCTTC | CASSNPFGGDGYTF
TRBJ2-2 | TRBV6-4 | NA | NA | TGTGCCAGCAGTGACTCAAACTTTAACGGGGAGCTGTTTTTT | CASSDSNFNGELFF
TRBJ2-7 | TRBV7-6 | few | NA | TGTGCCAGCAGCGAGAACCCAGGGTACGAGCAGTACTTC | CASSENPGYEQYF
TRBJ1-4 | TRBV7-8 | many | TRBD1 | TGTGCCAGCACCTTAGGGACAGGGAAAGGATACGAAAAACTGTTTTTT | CASTLGTGKGYEKLFF
TRBJ2-2 | TRBV6-5 | NA | NA | TGTGCCAGCAGGGTCTCCACTTGGGGCACCGGGGAGCTGTTTTTT | CASRVSTWGTGELFF
TRBJ1-1 | TRBV19 | NA | NA | TGTGCCAGTAGTACCGGTGACGGTTACGAAGCTTTCTTT | CASSTGDGYEAFF
TRBJ2-2 | TRBV4-2 | NA | TRBD2 | TGTGCCAGCGGACTAGGAGGAACCGGGGAGCTGTTTTTT | CASGLGGTGELFF
TRBJ1-1 | TRBV19 | few | NA | TGTGCCAGTAAGAAGGGGATGATGCCGGACACTGAAGCTTTCTTT | CASKKGMMPDTEAFF
TRBJ2-2 | TRBV24-1 | NA | TRBD1 | TGTGCCACCAGTGACCTGGGACAGAGACCGAACACCGGGGAGCTGTTTTTT | CATSDLGQRPNTGELFF
TRBJ2-7 | TRBV7-9 | many | TRBD1 | TGTGCCAGCAGCTTAGAGGCCGGGACAGCCTTAGAGCAGTACTTC | CASSLEAGTALEQYF
TRBJ1-3 | TRBV2 | NA | TRBD1 | TGTGCCAGCGACAGGGGGACTGTAAACACCATATATTTT | CASDRGTVNTIYF
TRBJ2-7 | TRBV7-8 | many | TRBD2 | TGTGCCAGCAGCCCCCAAACGGGGGGGGTCTACGAGCAGTACTTC | CASSPQTGGVYEQYF
TRBJ2-2 | TRBV9 | few | TRBD1 | TGTGCCAGCAGCGTCGTCGGACAGGGGGCCGGGGAGCTGTTTTTT | CASSVVGQGAGELFF
TRBJ2-3 | TRBV12-3/TRBV12-4 | NA | TRBD2 | TGTGCCAGCAGCCGGACTAGCGGCACAGATACGCAGTATTTT | CASSRTSGTDTQYF
TRBJ1-1 | TRBV5-4 | few | NA | TGTGCCAGCAGCCCGGACGCTCCGTCGAACACTGAAGCTTTCTTT | CASSPDAPSNTEAFF
TRBJ1-1 | TRBV23-1 | NA | NA | TGCGCCAGCAGTCATACGAGAATGAACACTGAAGCTTTCTTT | CASSHTRMNTEAFF
TRBJ2-5 | TRBV2 | NA | TRBD2 | TGTATCGACCGGGACTATCAAGAGACCCAGTACTTC | CIDRDYQETQYF
TRBJ2-7 | TRBV4-1 | NA | NA | TGCGCCAGCAGCCAAGGTTCCGACAGGACCACCTACGAGCAGTACTTC | CASSQGSDRTTYEQYF
TRBJ1-2 | TRBV7-9 | many | NA | TGTGCCAGCACCCTCGAGGGGAAAGACTATGGCTACACCTTC | CASTLEGKDYGYTF
TRBJ1-1 | TRBV5-4 | NA | NA | TGTGCCAGCAGACCCGGGACGAACACTGAAGCTTTCTTT | CASRPGTNTEAFF
TRBJ2-3 | TRBV12-3/TRBV12-4 | few | NA | TGTGCCAGCAGTTTAGGGGCTGGCACAGATACGCAGTATTTT | CASSLGAGTDTQYF
TRBJ2-1 | TRBV7-6 | few | NA | TGTGCCAGCAGTAACAGCTCCTACAATGAGCAGTTCTTC | CASSNSSYNEQFF
TRBJ2-3 | TRBV7-4 | NA | NA | TGTGCCAGCAGCTTATTCGGACAGCCGGCAGATACGCAGTATTTT | CASSLFGQPADTQYF
TRBJ1-1 | TRBV12-3/TRBV12-4 | many | TRBD1 | TGTGCCAGCAGTCCAATAGGACAGGGGGAGGCTTTCTTT | CASSPIGQGEAFF
TRBJ2-7 | TRBV9 | many | NA | TGTGCCAGCAGCGTAGTTCCAAGCTCCTACGAGCAGTACTTC | CASSVVPSSYEQYF
TRBJ1-4 | TRBV7-9 | few | NA | TGTGCTATCAATGGCGGGGTAGGATCTAATGAAAAACTGTTTTTT | CAINGGVGSNEKLFF
TRBJ2-3 | TRBV12-3/TRBV12-4 | many | TRBD2 | TGTGCCAGCAGTCCCCGGGAGGGACACAACACAGATACGCAGTATTTT | CASSPREGHNTDTQYF
TRBJ2-3 | TRBV12-3/TRBV12-4 | many | NA | TGTGCCAGCAGTCCCCACAGGCCGAACACAGATACGCAGTATTTT | CASSPHRPNTDTQYF
TRBJ1-6 | TRBV7-8 | NA | NA | TGTGCCAGCAGCTTAGCAGGGGCCGATAATTCACCCCTCCACTTT | CASSLAGADNSPLHF
TRBJ2-3 | TRBV7-9 | few | NA | TGTGCCAGCAGCCGGGACCCGGATACGCAGTATTTT | CASSRDPDTQYF
TRBJ2-2 | TRBV5-4 | NA | NA | TGTGCCAGCAGCTTGTGGGGGGCTCCCGGGGAGCTGTTTTTT | CASSLWGAPGELFF
TRBJ1-5 | TRBV28 | few | NA | TGTGCCCACGCGGGGAGGCTAGAGCCCCAGCATTTT | CAHAGRLEPQHF
TRBJ2-5 | TRBV11-2 | few | NA | TGTGCCAGCAGCTTAGAGCCCGGGCCGAGGGAGACCCAGTACTTC | CASSLEPGPRETQYF